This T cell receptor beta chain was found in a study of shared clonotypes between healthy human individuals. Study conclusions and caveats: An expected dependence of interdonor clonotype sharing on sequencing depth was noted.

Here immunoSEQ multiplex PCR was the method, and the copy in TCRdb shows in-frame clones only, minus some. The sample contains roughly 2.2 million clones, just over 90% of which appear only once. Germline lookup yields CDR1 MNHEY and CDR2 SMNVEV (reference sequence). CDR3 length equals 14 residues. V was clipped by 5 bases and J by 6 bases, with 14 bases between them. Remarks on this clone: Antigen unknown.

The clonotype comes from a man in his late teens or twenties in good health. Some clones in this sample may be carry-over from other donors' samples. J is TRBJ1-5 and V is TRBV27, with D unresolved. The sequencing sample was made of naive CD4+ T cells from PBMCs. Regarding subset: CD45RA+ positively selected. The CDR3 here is CASSPPFISQPQHF. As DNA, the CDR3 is TGTGCCAGCAGTCCCCCGTTCATCAGTCAGCCCCAGCATTTT.